This TCR beta chain came from a study of blood T cells in healthy people across ages (dated by TCRdb to the mid-2010s). As for the study more broadly: In model experiments, roughly one uniquely barcoded TCR beta cDNA molecule per two T cells was captured by template switching. To avoid experimental bias, donors of different ages were spread randomly across the sequencing lanes. Donors were grouped into four age groups: young (average approximately 16 years), middle-aged (about 38), aged (approximately 67) and long-lived (approximately 82). The study measured age-related changes in TCR beta repertoire diversity using deep sequencing normalized with unique cDNA molecular identifiers. Using the same blood draw, the study looked at two additional independent replicas of 1 million unique cDNA reads for two donors, one aged 18 to 30 and the other aged 80 or older. Paper-wide results and their limitations: Compared with the aged group, the long-lived group had more naive CD4+ T cells, fewer expanded clones and increased TCR diversity, suggesting age selection. There was a strong correlation between observed TCR beta diversity and the percentage of naive T cells measured by flow cytometry. Conclusive comparison of naive and antigen-experienced compartments was prevented by the profiling of bulk unsorted PBMCs. As age increased, observed TCR beta diversity per million T cells dropped in a roughly linear way, and a significant reduction was already evident by age about 40. The CMV infection status of donors was not known, potentially confounding age-related changes in expanded clonotypes. Total diversity estimates from one million sequenced T cells were considered lower bounds and underestimates.

Donors were approximately 42 systemically healthy Caucasian individuals from Russia aged about 6 to 100 years. Around 10 milliliters of peripheral blood were collected from each donor into EDTA-treated Vacutainer tubes. Ficoll-Paque density-gradient centrifugation was used to isolate PBMCs, with at least 6 million per sample. Total RNA, at least 5 micrograms per sample, was extracted from PBMCs with Trizol reagent. Naive CD45RAhigh/CD27high T cell percentages were measured by flow cytometry on a PBMC aliquot from every donor. Clipping removes 5 bases from V and 3 bases from J, with 6 as the unmatched junction base count. CDR1 is given as SGHTA and CDR2 as FQGNSA, both from the germline V gene. The CDR3 runs 15 residues from the cysteine to the phenylalanine. The read is trimmed to its CDR3 DNA, 45 bases read in frame from base 1. Comments on this clonotype: This receptor's antigen is unknown. Base qualities are not provided; no much larger clone lies one nucleotide away.

The library was prepared using 5' RACE. The listed sequencing device is Illumina HiSeq 2500. A second about 7 to 11 cycle PCR used a sample-barcoded 5' primer and a J-beta primer mix. A template-switch 5' adaptor carrying 12 random nucleotides introduced a unique molecular identifier onto each TCR beta cDNA molecule. Each sample yielded at least 3 million CDR3-containing paired-end reads. First-strand cDNA was synthesized from all RNA with the Mint cDNA synthesis kit, primed by a TRBC-specific oligonucleotide. After uracil-DNA glycosylase treatment, a first 18-cycle PCR used universal primers M1SS and BC2_uni_R on all cDNA. For the original study's pipeline: For normalization, 1 million high-quality reads were randomly selected from each sample, with every read carrying a distinct molecular identifier. Reads sharing molecular identifiers were discarded rather than binned into consensus sequences. MiTCR, set to a Q25 quality threshold and the strictest error-elimination algorithm, was used for CDR3 identification, clonotype clustering and error correction. A nonparametric unseen species model with Euler transformation was used to estimate lower-bound total TCR beta diversity. TCRdb redid the processing of the public reads, applying fastp at Q25 and MiXCR, and retained in-frame beta chains. Rows merge per CDR3 protein into single entries with the most common DNA and genes. The V and J calls here are based on TCRdb, not the publication. The sample table lists roughly 730,000 distinct CDR3 sequences, just over 55% of them with a count of one. The ten most abundant clones make up roughly 25% of the sample.

The V gene is TRBV7-2 and the J gene is TRBJ2-7; 11 bases in between match TRBD1. The source material was blood. The receptor's source is a man between 35 and 55 years old in good health. The nucleotides read TGTGCCAGCAGCGACACCGGGACAGGGGGCTACGAGCAGTACTTC. Translated, it reads CASSDTGTGGYEQYF. Here the CDR3 is joined to the reference TRBV7-2 and TRBJ2-7 genes, and the full variable domain is: GAGVSQSPSNKVTEKGKDVELRCDPISGHTALYWYRQSLGQGLEFLIYFQGNSAPDKSGLPSDRFSAERTGGSVSTLTIQRTQQEDSAVYLCASSDTGTGGYEQYFGPGTRLTVT.